This TCR beta chain was captured in a study of T cell repertoires in cytomegalovirus infection. Study in general: Public TCR beta signatures were indicative of both CMV infection and a matching HLA type.

TCRdb reprocessed the reads via MiXCR and lists one record per CDR3 protein. The sample holds around 180,000 distinct CDR3 sequences; about 21% are singletons and the top ten take 2.5% to 3%. This clonotype was seen at least ten times. After removal of 6 bases from V and 5 bases from J, the junction contained 8 bases not matched to a gene. In germline, CDR1 is SGHVS, CDR2 FQNEAQ. This CDR3 spans 14 amino acids. The TCR originated in a human donor in good health (CMV status not recorded). Some clones in this sample may be carry-over from other donors' samples. The chain uses TRBV7-8 and TRBJ1-1; 8 nucleotides match TRBD1. The sample comprised PBMCs. The CDR3 region has the DNA TGTGCCAGCAGTCACCAGGGGGCTGGGACTGAAGCTTTCTTT. It encodes CASSHQGAGTEAFF.